The 24 T cell receptor beta chains below were found in one sample sequenced in a study of neurological immune-mediated disorders. TCRdb passed the 5' RACE reads through MiXCR, listing each CDR3 protein once. This sample yields more than 50,000 distinct CDR3 sequences, of which about 4% are seen a single time; less than 2.5% belongs to the top ten. Sequenced input: PBMCs. Receptor source: a woman between 45 and 60 years old with multiple sclerosis.

The sample holds many counts of this clonotype. The chain combines TRBV27 with TRBJ2-2; 9 bases align to TRBD1. The CDR3 spans 15 residues. From germline, CDR1 is MNHEY and CDR2 SMNVEV (reference sequence). V dropped 6 bases and J dropped 1; count of bases not matched to a gene: 3. CDR3 in DNA: TGTGCCAGCAGGCCGGGACAGGGGAACACCGGGGAGCTGTTTTTT. Its translation: CASRPGQGNTGELFF.

This clonotype was recorded many times. The chain uses TRBV3-1 and TRBJ1-2; D call uncertain. This CDR3 is built from 15 residues. V was pared by 4 bases and J by 4 bases, with 16 bases between. Germline CDR1 reads LGHDT; CDR2 reads YNNKEL (reference sequence). The CDR3 sequence: CASSLLTAGLYGYTF. DNA for the CDR3: TGTGCCAGCAGCCTCCTAACGGCAGGCCTCTATGGCTACACCTTC. Full variable domain (rest looked up from reference TRBV3-1 and TRBJ1-2): DTAVSQTPKYLVTQMGNDKSIKCEQNLGHDTMYWYKQDSKKFLKIMFSYNNKELIINETVPNRFSPKSPDKAHLNLHINSLELGDSAVYFCASSLLTAGLYGYTFGSGTRLTVV.

This clonotype was counted at least ten times. This chain joins TRBV4-3 and TRBJ2-5; D gene unclear. The germline V gene encodes CDR1 LGHNA and CDR2 YSLEER. This CDR3 region has 14 residues. V gave up 0 bases and J gave up 6 bases, with 11 bases separating them. This CDR3 reads CASSQDQATKTQYF. The CDR3 DNA sequence: TGCGCCAGCAGCCAAGATCAAGCAACCAAGACCCAGTACTTC.

This clonotype was counted at least ten times. This chain links TRBV20-1 with TRBJ2-7; 9 nucleotides align to TRBD1. Germline-derived CDR1 and CDR2 are DFQATT and SNEGSKA (reference sequence). The CDR3 is made up of 14 amino acids. Unmatched junction bases numbered 10, after V lost 5 bases and J lost 5 bases. The CDR3 loop is CSASPGTGSNEQYF. The CDR3 region has the DNA TGCAGTGCTTCTCCCGGGACAGGGTCGAACGAGCAGTACTTC.

This clonotype was observed a handful of times. V gene TRBV12-3 or TRBV12-4 combines with J gene TRBJ2-7; tentatively, D is TRBD1 (5 bases). The CDR3 loop spans 14 amino acids. Trimming shortened V by 5 bases and J by 5 bases, and 16 bases separated the two germline ends. The chain's CDR3 is CASSPTGKGDEQYF. As DNA, the CDR3 is TGTGCCAGCAGTCCCACAGGTAAAGGGGACGAGCAGTACTTC.

The table lists this clonotype with many counts. The chain employs TRBV20-1 and TRBJ2-5; 9 nucleotides align to TRBD2. After removal of 1 base from V and 7 bases from J, the junction contained 7 bases not matched to a gene. The V gene's germline CDR1 is DFQATT and CDR2 SNEGSKA (reference sequence). The length of the CDR3 is 14 residues. Here the CDR3 DNA reads TGCAGTGCTAGAGTTAGCGGGGGCGGAGGGACCCAGTACTTC. Residues: CSARVSGGGGTQYF.

As concerns this clonotype: Compared with germline, one end of the junction differs, possibly owing to a read error. The rearrangement uses TRBV20-1 and TRBJ1-6; D remains unclear. In germline, CDR1 is DFQATT, CDR2 SNEGSKA (reference sequence). The CDR3 has 16 amino acids. This CDR3 reads CSARVNEADYNSPLNF. In nucleotides, the CDR3 is TGCAGTGCTAGAGTTAACGAAGCCGACTATAATTCACCCCTCAACTTT.

The table lists this clonotype with many counts. This chain links TRBV7-9 with TRBJ2-3; 9 nucleotides match TRBD1. Germline V lookup: CDR1 SEHNR, CDR2 FQNEAQ (reference sequence). Trimming took 5 bases from V and 3 from J; bases not matched to a gene: 6. The CDR3 totals 15 residues. CDR3 sequence reads: CASSPRDRETDTQYF. Here the CDR3 DNA reads TGTGCCAGCAGCCCCAGGGACAGGGAGACAGATACGCAGTATTTT.

This clonotype was observed many times. This chain connects TRBV6-2 or TRBV6-3 to TRBJ1-5; D ambiguous. The CDR3 spans 16 residues. The V gene's germline CDR1 is MNHEY and CDR2 SVGEGT. V lost 1 base, J lost 0 bases, and 10 bases lay in between. The CDR3 region is CASSYLTSYSNQPQHF. The CDR3 DNA sequence: TGTGCCAGCAGTTACTTAACCTCGTATAGCAATCAGCCCCAGCATTTT.

This clonotype has ten or more counts. The chain has TRBV7-2 and TRBJ2-1, with 12 bases matching TRBD2. Germline assignment: CDR1 SGHTA and CDR2 FQGNSA. J gave up 4 bases and V 3 bases, and 1 base lay outside the gene matches. The length of the CDR3 is 15 residues. The CDR3 reads CASSFGLAGYNEQFF. The CDR3 region has the DNA TGTGCCAGCAGCTTTGGACTAGCGGGGTACAATGAGCAGTTCTTC.

The table lists this clonotype with many counts. The chain joins TRBV7-9 to TRBJ2-1; weak D call: TRBD1 (5 bases). Trimming left V 6 bases short and J 9 bases short, with 15 bases between. The CDR3 contains 13 residues. CDR1 and CDR2 (germline): SEHNR, FQNEAQ (reference sequence). CDR3 loop: CASSRTRQGEQFF. The DNA for the CDR3 is TGTGCCAGCAGTCGGACCCGTCAGGGTGAGCAGTTCTTC.

This clonotype was observed many times. This sequence joins TRBV2 and TRBJ2-5; 10 nucleotides align to TRBD2. CDR1 and CDR2 (germline): SNHLY, FYNNEI. CDR3 length: 15 residues. Losses at the gene ends were 5 bases for V and 5 bases for J; bases not matched to a gene: 8. As DNA, the CDR3 is TGTGCCAGCAGTTCTCTAGCGGGAGTCGGGGAGACCCAGTACTTC. Residues: CASSSLAGVGETQYF.

This clonotype showed up just a few times. The gene calls are TRBV5-1 and TRBJ2-5; D might be TRBD1 (8 bases). CDR1 SGHRS and CDR2 YFSETQ come from the germline V gene. V was shortened by 3 bases and J by 4 bases, with 16 bases between the two germline ends. The CDR3 loop spans 15 amino acids. CDR3 sequence: CASSSGTGGGETQYF. As DNA, the CDR3 is TGCGCCAGCAGCTCTGGGACAGGCGGGGGAGAGACCCAGTACTTC.

This clonotype was observed at least ten times. This chain links TRBV7-9 with TRBJ2-3, with 11 bases that match TRBD2. The CDR3 contains 16 residues. Germline lookup yields CDR1 SEHNR and CDR2 FQNEAQ (reference sequence). The trim removed 3 bases at V and 3 bases at J, leaving 5 bases unmatched. The CDR3 nucleotides read TGTGCCAGCAGCTTCACTAGCGGGAGTAGGACAGATACGCAGTATTTT. Its translation: CASSFTSGSRTDTQYF.

This clonotype has at least ten counts. The V and J genes are TRBV5-5 and TRBJ1-5; 8 nucleotides line up with TRBD1. CDR1 and CDR2 (germline): SGHKS, YYEKEE (reference sequence). The CDR3 contains 14 residues. J was trimmed by 1 base and V by 5 bases; bases with no gene match: 2. CDR3 sequence: CASSWDRSNQPQHF. DNA for the CDR3: TGTGCCAGCAGTTGGGACAGGAGCAATCAGCCCCAGCATTTT. The complete variable domain, with remaining parts taken from reference TRBV5-5 and TRBJ1-5, reads DAGVTQSPTHLIKTRGQQVTLRCSPISGHKSVSWYQQVLGQGPQFIFQYYEKEERGRGNFPDRFSARQFPNYSSELNVNALLLGDSALYLCASSWDRSNQPQHFGDGTRLSIL.

This clonotype was counted ten times or more. This sequence joins TRBV12-3 or TRBV12-4 and TRBJ2-5; D uncertain. The V gene lost 6 bases and the J gene lost 5 bases, with 7 bases spanning the gap. The CDR3 length is 11 residues. CDR3 region: CASRSRETQYF. The CDR3 bases are TGTGCCAGCAGAAGTCGGGAGACCCAGTACTTC.

This clonotype was found many times. This chain uses TRBV3-1 with TRBJ1-5; no reliable D call. The germline gives CDR1 LGHDT, CDR2 YNNKEL (reference sequence). Trimming took 3 bases from V and 9 from J, leaving 15 bases between them. The CDR3 extends over 14 amino acids. CDR3 nucleotide sequence: TGTGCCAGCAGCCAGGGGTTTGGGCCGGCGCCCCAGCATTTT. Protein: CASSQGFGPAPQHF.

The table lists this clonotype with many counts. This chain links TRBV2 with TRBJ2-2; D is unclear. The CDR3 contains 13 residues. V lost 7 bases, J lost 6 bases, and 12 bases lay in between. Germline values: CDR1 SNHLY, CDR2 FYNNEI. Here the CDR3 DNA reads TGTGCCAGCAAAGGCAGTCCGGCCGGGGAGCTGTTTTTT. It encodes CASKGSPAGELFF.

In its sample, this clonotype was seen many times. The chain couples TRBV29-1 to TRBJ1-5; D is unclear. V gave up 4 bases and J gave up 5 bases, with 9 bases separating them. There are 12 residues in the CDR3. Germline CDR1 and CDR2: SQVTM and ANQGSEA. The CDR3 reads CSVGTADQPQHF. Here the CDR3 DNA reads TGCAGCGTTGGAACAGCAGATCAGCCCCAGCATTTT.

This clonotype has ten or more counts. V gene TRBV20-1 combines with J gene TRBJ2-5, with TRBD2 identical over 9 bases. CDR3 length: 14 residues. J gave up 2 bases and V 1 base, and 2 bases lay outside the gene matches. Germline values: CDR1 DFQATT, CDR2 SNEGSKA (reference sequence). As DNA, the CDR3 is TGCAGTGCTAGAGCTGCGGGGGGGCAAGAGACCCAGTACTTC. It is translated as CSARAAGGQETQYF.

In this sample, this clonotype turned up many times. The V call is TRBV9, the J call TRBJ2-7, with D perhaps TRBD1 or TRBD2 (5 bases each). V lost 0 bases, J lost 3 bases, and 13 bases lay in between. CDR1 SGDLS and CDR2 YYNGEE come from the germline V gene. This CDR3 has 15 amino acids. The CDR3: CASSVGGTAFYEQYF. The CDR3 nucleotides read TGTGCCAGCAGCGTAGGGGGGACGGCATTCTACGAGCAGTACTTC.

This clonotype occurred many times. The chain carries TRBV5-1 and TRBJ2-7; a weak D match, TRBD1 (6 bases). The V end lost 4 bases, the J end lost 7 bases, and 18 bases lay between the germline ends. Germline V gives CDR1 SGHRS, CDR2 YFSETQ. This CDR3 is built from 14 residues. The CDR3 region is CASSPTGTPVEQYF. The CDR3, as DNA: TGCGCCAGCAGCCCTACCGGGACACCCGTGGAGCAGTACTTC.

Ten or more counts support this clonotype. The chain uses TRBV29-1 and TRBJ2-1; TRBD2 matches 9 bases. The length of the CDR3 is 13 residues. J was trimmed by 4 bases and V by 6 bases; bases with no gene match: 4. CDR1 and CDR2 from the germline V gene are SQVTM and ANQGSEA. CDR3 sequence: CSVSSGNYNEQFF. CDR3 coding DNA: TGCAGCGTATCTAGCGGGAATTACAATGAGCAGTTCTTC.

In this sample, this clonotype turned up many times. This chain joins TRBV28 and TRBJ1-5; D unclear. The ends were cut back, 10 bases at V and 0 bases at J, with 13 bases in the middle. CDR1 MDHEN and CDR2 SYDVKM come from the germline V gene. The CDR3 consists of 14 residues. The CDR3 loop reads CATKDEDSNQPQHF. The CDR3 DNA reads TGTGCCACCAAGGACGAAGATAGCAATCAGCCCCAGCATTTT.